This passage covers 8 T cell receptor beta chains from one sample sequenced in a study of shared clonotypes between healthy human individuals. Profiling relied on immunoSEQ multiplex PCR, and the TCRdb table lists in-frame clones only, not all of them. The repertoire holds around 1.1 million clones, with 70% to 85% as singletons. Sequencing was performed on memory CD4+ T cells from PBMCs. The subset is: CD45RA-negative fraction. The receptors come from a man in his late teens or twenties in good health. Some clones in this sample may be carry-over from other donors' samples.

The table lists this clone with a few counts. V is TRBV5-6 and J is TRBJ2-2, with D perhaps assigned TRBD1 or TRBD2 (5 bases each). This CDR3 spans 13 amino acids. V was pared by 4 bases and J by 4 bases, with 8 bases between. Germline CDR1 SGHDT, CDR2 YYEEEE. The CDR3 sequence: CASSRGLTGELFF. CDR3 DNA: TGTGCCAGCAGCCGGGGCCTCACCGGGGAGCTGTTTTTT.

The chain couples TRBV28 to TRBJ1-1, with TRBD1 as a possible D gene (6 bases). The CDR3 runs to 19 residues. CDR1 and CDR2 (germline): MDHEN, SYDVKM. V was shortened by 8 bases and J by 2 bases, with 30 bases between the two germline ends. The CDR3 here is CASPLSAQGQAGVNTEAFF. CDR3 bases: TGTGCCAGCCCTTTGAGCGCGCAGGGCCAGGCAGGGGTAAACACTGAAGCTTTCTTT.

The genes are TRBV25-1 and TRBJ1-1; TRBD1 is a possible D gene (5 bases). CDR3 length: 17 residues. Germline CDR1 reads MGHDK; CDR2 reads SYGVNS. Trimming pared 5 bases from V and 3 bases from J, leaving 22 bases between. The CDR3 bases are TGTGCCAGCAGTAATCCTCGCTGGGGCTCTAGGGACACTGAAGCTTTCTTT. This sequence encodes CASSNPRWGSRDTEAFF.

This clone was observed many times. The rearrangement links TRBV5-5 to TRBJ1-4, with D unclear. Germline V CDR1 and CDR2: SGHKS, YYEKEE (reference sequence). V lost 4 bases and J 3 bases, leaving 10 bases between the germline ends. This CDR3 region has 14 residues. CDR3 protein: CASSPPGSNEKLFF. The CDR3 coding sequence is TGTGCCAGCAGCCCTCCGGGCTCTAATGAAAAACTGTTTTTT.

This sequence joins TRBV5-6 and TRBJ2-5; 11 positions match TRBD1. Near its end, the DNA agrees better with TRBJ2-7, so the J call may be wrong. This CDR3 spans 18 amino acids. From germline, CDR1 is SGHDT and CDR2 YYEEEE. CDR3 coding DNA: TGTGCCAGCAGCCTAGGCGGCAGGGACAGGGGGGCCTCCTACGAGCAGTACTTC. Amino acids: CASSLGGRDRGASYEQYF.

The chain employs TRBV5-4 and TRBJ1-2; D not resolved. The CDR3 runs to 17 residues. CDR1 and CDR2 (germline): SGHNT, YYREEE (reference sequence). V was cut by 4 bases and J by 0 bases, with 19 bases left in between. The CDR3 DNA reads as TGTGCCAGCAGCCCAGGCAACCGGGCCCGAGCTAACTATGGCTACACCTTC. Translated, it gives CASSPGNRARANYGYTF.

CDR3 region: CASSDGGLAGDTQYF. In DNA, the CDR3 is TGCGCCAGCAGTGATGGGGGACTAGCGGGTGATACGCAGTATTTT. The chain links TRBV10-2 to TRBJ2-3; TRBD2 matches 12 bases. Trimming took 3 bases from V and 6 from J; bases not matched to a gene: 4. From germline, CDR1 is WSHSY and CDR2 SAAADI. This CDR3 is 15 amino acids long.

The chain couples TRBV7-9 to TRBJ2-2; tentative D call: TRBD1 (6 bases). This CDR3 comprises 16 residues. V gave up 6 bases and J gave up 7 bases, with 21 bases separating them. Per the germline V gene, CDR1 is SEHNR and CDR2 is FQNEAQ (reference sequence). CDR3 DNA sequence: TGTGCCAGCAGTCCGCCATCTGGCAGGGGACACGGGGAGCTGTTTTTT. Translation: CASSPPSGRGHGELFF.